This T cell receptor (beta chain) was recorded in a study of blood T cell repertoires in COVID-19. In the study overall: Sites in the United States, Italy and Spain provided acute and convalescent COVID-19 samples. PBMCs, B-cell-depleted T cells, or T cells were the source of the cDNA or gDNA that made up the material.

In the study's own analysis: Counts of nucleated cells, estimated from reference gene primer amplification, were obtained. The assay was immunoSEQ multiplex PCR, and TCRdb's table has in-frame clones only and misses some. That table furnishes V, J and clone size, whereas the DNA furnished D and trimming. The sample lists approximately 16,000 clones, around 89% occurring once. Looked up from germline, CDR1 is MNHEY and CDR2 is SMNVEV (reference sequence). CDR3 length equals 15 residues. The V segment lost 7 bases and the J segment 5 bases; nucleotides outside the gene matches: 12. The chain is built from TRBV27 and TRBJ2-7; TRBD1 matches at 9 bases. This receptor was obtained from a human donor in a cohort sampled during active COVID-19. What was sequenced was peripheral blood. In nucleotides, the CDR3 is TGTGCCAGCACCATCCGGGACAGGGAGACAAACGAGCAGTACTTC. Its protein product is CASTIRDRETNEQYF.